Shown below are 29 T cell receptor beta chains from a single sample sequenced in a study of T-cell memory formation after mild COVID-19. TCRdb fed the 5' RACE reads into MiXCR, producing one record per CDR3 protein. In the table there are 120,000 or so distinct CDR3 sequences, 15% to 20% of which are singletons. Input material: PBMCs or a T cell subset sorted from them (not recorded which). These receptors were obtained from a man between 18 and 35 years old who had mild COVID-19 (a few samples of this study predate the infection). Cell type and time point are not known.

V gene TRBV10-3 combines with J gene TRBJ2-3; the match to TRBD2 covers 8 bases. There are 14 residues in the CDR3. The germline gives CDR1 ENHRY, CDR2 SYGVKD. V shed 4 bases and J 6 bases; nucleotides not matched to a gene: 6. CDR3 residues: CAISAAGGVDTQYF. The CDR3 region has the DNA TGTGCCATCAGTGCCGCGGGGGGTGTGGATACGCAGTATTTT.

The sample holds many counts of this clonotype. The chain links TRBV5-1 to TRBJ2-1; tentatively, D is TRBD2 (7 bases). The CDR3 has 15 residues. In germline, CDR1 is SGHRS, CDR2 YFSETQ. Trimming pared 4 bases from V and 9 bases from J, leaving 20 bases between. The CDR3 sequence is CASSPGQWGGGEQFF. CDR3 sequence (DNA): TGCGCCAGCAGCCCCGGACAGTGGGGGGGTGGTGAGCAGTTCTTC.

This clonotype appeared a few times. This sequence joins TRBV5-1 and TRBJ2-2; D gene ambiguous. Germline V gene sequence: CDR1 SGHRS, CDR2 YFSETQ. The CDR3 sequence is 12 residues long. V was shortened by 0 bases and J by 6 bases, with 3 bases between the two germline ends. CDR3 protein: CASSLESGELFF. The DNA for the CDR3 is TGCGCCAGCAGCTTGGAGTCCGGGGAGCTGTTTTTT.

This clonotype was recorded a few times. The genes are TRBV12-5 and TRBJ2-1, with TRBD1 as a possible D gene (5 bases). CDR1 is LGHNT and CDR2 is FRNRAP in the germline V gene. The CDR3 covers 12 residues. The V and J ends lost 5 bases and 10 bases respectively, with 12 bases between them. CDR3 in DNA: TGTGCTAGTGGTCTTGACCAGGGCGAGCAGTTCTTC. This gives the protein CASGLDQGEQFF.

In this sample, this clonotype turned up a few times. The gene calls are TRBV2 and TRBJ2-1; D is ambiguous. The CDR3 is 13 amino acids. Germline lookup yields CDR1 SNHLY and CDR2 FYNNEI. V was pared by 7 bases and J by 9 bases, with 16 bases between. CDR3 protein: CASMGPPGSEQFF. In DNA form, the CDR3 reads TGTGCCAGCATGGGTCCCCCGGGTAGTGAGCAGTTCTTC.

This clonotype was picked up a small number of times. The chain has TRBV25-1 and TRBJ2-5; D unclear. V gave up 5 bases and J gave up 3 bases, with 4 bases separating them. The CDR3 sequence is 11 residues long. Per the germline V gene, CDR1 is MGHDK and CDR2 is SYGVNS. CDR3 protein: CASSSKETQYF. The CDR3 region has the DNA TGTGCCAGCAGTAGTAAAGAGACCCAGTACTTC.

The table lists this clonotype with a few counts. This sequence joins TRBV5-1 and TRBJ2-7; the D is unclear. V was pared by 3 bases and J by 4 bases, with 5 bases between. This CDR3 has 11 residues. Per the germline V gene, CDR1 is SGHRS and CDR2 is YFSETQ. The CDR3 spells CASSSDYEQYF. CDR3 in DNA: TGCGCCAGCAGCTCCGATTACGAGCAGTACTTC.

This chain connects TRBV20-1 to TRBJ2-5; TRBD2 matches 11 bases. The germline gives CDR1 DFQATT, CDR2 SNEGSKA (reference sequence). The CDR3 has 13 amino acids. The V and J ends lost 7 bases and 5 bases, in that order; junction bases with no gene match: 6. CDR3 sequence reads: CSVLSGGEETQYF. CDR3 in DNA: TGCAGTGTCCTTAGCGGGGGGGAGGAGACCCAGTACTTC.

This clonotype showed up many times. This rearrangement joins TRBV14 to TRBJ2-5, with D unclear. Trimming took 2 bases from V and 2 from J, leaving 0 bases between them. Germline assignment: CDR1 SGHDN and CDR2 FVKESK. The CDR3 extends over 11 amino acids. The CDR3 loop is CASSQQETQYF. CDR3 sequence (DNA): TGTGCCAGCAGCCAACAAGAGACCCAGTACTTC.

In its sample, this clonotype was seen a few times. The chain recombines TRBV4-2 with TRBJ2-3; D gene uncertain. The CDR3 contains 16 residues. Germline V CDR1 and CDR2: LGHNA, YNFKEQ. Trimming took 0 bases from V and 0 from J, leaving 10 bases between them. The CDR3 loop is CASSQDKSASTDTQYF. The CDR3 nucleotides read TGTGCCAGCAGCCAAGATAAGTCAGCCAGCACAGATACGCAGTATTTT.

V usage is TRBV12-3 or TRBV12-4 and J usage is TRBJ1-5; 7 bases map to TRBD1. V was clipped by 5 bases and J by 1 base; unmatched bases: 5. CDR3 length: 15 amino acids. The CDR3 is CASSRQGGSNQPQHF. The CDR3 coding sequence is TGTGCCAGCAGTCGACAGGGAGGGAGCAATCAGCCCCAGCATTTT.

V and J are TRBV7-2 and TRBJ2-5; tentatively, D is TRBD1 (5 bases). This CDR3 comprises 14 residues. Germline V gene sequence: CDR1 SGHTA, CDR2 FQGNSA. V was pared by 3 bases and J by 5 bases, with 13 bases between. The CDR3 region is CASSFRAPGETQYF. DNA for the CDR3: TGTGCCAGCAGCTTCCGGGCCCCAGGGGAGACCCAGTACTTC.

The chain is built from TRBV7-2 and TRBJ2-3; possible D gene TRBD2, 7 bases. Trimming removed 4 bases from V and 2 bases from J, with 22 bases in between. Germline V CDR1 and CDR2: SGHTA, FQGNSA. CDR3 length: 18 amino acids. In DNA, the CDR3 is TGTGCCAGCAGCTCCGCCTCGCTCGCGGGGGCCCACACAGATACGCAGTATTTT. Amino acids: CASSSASLAGAHTDTQYF.

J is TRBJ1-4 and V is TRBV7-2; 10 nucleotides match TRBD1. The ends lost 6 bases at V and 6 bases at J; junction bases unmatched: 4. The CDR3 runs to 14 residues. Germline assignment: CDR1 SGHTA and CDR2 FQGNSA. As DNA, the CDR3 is TGTGCCAGCAGACGGACAGGGGGATATGAAAAACTGTTTTTT. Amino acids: CASRRTGGYEKLFF.

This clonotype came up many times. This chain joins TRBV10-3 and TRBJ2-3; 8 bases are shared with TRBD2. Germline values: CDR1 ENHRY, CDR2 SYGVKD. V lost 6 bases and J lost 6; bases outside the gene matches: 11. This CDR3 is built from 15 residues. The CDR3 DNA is TGTGCCATCAGGGACGGTGGAGCGGGAGCGGATACGCAGTATTTT. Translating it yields CAIRDGGAGADTQYF.

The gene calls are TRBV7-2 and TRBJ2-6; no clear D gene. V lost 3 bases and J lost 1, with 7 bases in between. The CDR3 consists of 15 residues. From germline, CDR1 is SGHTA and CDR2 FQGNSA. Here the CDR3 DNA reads TGTGCCAGCAGCTTGTGGACGTCTGGGGCCAACGTCCTGACTTTC. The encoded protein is CASSLWTSGANVLTF. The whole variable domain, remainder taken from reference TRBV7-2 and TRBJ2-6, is GAGVSQSPSNKVTEKGKDVELRCDPISGHTALYWYRQSLGQGLEFLIYFQGNSAPDKSGLPSDRFSAERTGGSVSTLTIQRTQQEDSAVYLCASSLWTSGANVLTFGAGSRLTVL.

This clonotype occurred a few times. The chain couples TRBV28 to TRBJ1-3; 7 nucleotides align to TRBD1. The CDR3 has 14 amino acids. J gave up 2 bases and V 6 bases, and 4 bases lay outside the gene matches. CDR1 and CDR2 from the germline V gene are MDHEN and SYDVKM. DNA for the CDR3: TGTGCCAGCAGCACAGGGGCCCCTGGAAACACCATATATTTT. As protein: CASSTGAPGNTIYF.

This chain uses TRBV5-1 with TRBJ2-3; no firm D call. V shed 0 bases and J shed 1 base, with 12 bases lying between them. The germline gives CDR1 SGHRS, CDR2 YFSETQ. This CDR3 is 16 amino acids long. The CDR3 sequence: CASSLAGRARTDTQYF. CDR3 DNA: TGCGCCAGCAGCTTGGCCGGAAGGGCCCGCACAGATACGCAGTATTTT.

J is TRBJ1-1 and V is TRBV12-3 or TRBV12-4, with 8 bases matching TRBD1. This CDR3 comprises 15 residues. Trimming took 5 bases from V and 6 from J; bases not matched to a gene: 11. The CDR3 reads CASSPTDREGAEAFF. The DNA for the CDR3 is TGTGCCAGCAGTCCCACGGACAGGGAGGGTGCTGAAGCTTTCTTT.

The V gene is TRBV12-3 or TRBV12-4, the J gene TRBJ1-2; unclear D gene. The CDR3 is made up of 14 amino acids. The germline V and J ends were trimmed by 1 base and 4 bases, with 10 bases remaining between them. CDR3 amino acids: CASSLEGLIYGYTF. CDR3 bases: TGTGCCAGCAGTTTAGAGGGCTTGATCTATGGCTACACCTTC.

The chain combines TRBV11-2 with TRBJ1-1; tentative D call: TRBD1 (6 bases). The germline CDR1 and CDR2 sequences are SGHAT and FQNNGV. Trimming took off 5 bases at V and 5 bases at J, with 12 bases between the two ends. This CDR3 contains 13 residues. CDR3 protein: CASSTGLDTEAFF. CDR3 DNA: TGTGCCAGCAGCACAGGGCTGGATACTGAAGCTTTCTTT.

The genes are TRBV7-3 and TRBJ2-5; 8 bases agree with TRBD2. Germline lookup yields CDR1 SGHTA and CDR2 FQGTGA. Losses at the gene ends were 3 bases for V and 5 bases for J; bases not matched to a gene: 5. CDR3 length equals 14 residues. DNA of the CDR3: TGTGCCAGCAGCTTTCAAGCGGGGGTTGAGACCCAGTACTTC. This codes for CASSFQAGVETQYF.

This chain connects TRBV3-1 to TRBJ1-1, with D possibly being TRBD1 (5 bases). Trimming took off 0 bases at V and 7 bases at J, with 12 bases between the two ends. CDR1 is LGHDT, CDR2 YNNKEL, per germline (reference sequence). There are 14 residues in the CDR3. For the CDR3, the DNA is TGTGCCAGCAGCCAAGATCAGCAGGGACGTGAAGCTTTCTTT. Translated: CASSQDQQGREAFF.

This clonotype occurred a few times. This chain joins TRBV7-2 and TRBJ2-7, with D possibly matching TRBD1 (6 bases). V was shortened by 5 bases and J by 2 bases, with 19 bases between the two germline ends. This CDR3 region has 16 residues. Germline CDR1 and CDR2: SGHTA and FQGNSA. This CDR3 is CASSRAFSRDTYEQYF. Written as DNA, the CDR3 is TGTGCCAGCAGCCGAGCTTTCTCCCGGGACACCTACGAGCAGTACTTC.

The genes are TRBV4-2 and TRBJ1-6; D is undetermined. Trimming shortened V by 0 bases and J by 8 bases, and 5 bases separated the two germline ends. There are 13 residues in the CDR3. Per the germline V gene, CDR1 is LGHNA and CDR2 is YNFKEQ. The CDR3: CASSQDLDSPLHF. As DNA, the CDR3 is TGTGCCAGCAGCCAAGATCTGGATTCACCCCTCCACTTT.

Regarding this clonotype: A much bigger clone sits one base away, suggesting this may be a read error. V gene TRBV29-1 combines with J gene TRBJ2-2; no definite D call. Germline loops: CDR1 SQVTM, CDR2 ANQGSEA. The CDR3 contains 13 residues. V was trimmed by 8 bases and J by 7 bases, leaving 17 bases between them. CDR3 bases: TGCAGCTTTAAATATCACACAGACGGGGAGCTGTTTTTT. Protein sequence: CSFKYHTDGELFF.

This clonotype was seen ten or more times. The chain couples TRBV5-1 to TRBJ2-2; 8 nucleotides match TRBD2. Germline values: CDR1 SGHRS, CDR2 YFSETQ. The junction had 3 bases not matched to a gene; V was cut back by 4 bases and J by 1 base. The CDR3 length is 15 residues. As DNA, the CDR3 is TGCGCCAGCAGCCGTAGCGGGGTGAACACCGGGGAGCTGTTTTTT. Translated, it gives CASSRSGVNTGELFF.

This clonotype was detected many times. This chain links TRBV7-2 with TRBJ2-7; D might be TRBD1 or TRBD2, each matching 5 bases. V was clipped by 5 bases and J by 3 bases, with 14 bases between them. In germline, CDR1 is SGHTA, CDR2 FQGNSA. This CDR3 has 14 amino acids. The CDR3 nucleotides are TGTGCCAGCAGCCCGGGACCAGGTAACTACGAGCAGTACTTC. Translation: CASSPGPGNYEQYF.

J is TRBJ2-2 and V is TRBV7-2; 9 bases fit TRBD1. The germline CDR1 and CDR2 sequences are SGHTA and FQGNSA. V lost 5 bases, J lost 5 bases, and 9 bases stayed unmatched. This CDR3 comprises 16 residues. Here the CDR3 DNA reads TGTGCCAGCAGCCTCGACAGGGGGGGTGAGACCGGGGAGCTGTTTTTT. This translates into CASSLDRGGETGELFF.